The 7 T cell receptor beta chains listed next were all sequenced from one sample in a study of blood T cell repertoires in COVID-19 (dated by TCRdb to the early 2020s). The library was generated by the immunoSEQ multiplex PCR assay. In its TCRdb copy, this immuneACCESS table keeps in-frame sequences only and misses some clones. Where compared with another copy, unresolved V genes explain less than half of these, and the others have no known cause. A total of 250,000 to 350,000 clones appear in this sample, about 93% of them only once. Clones ranked in the top ten supply around 1.1% of the sample. The material sequenced was PBMCs or T cells enriched from blood (not recorded which). The receptors shown here come from a woman aged 25 to 39 who had recovered from COVID-19.

The gene calls are TRBV10-3 and TRBJ2-7; D is uncertain. The germline CDR1 and CDR2 sequences are ENHRY and SYGVKD. Trimming took 5 bases from V and 0 from J, leaving 20 bases between them. CDR3 size: 17 residues. The CDR3 nucleotides are TGTGCCATCAGTCCCTTTTATTCTAGAGCCCCCTCCTACGAGCAGTACTTC. As protein: CAISPFYSRAPSYEQYF.

The rearrangement links TRBV28 to TRBJ1-1, with a weak D call TRBD1 (6 bases). Germline V CDR1 and CDR2: MDHEN, SYDVKM. CDR3 length: 14 residues. The germline V and J ends were trimmed by 5 bases and 11 bases, with 21 bases remaining between them. CDR3: CASSIFGTTHRAFF. The CDR3 DNA sequence: TGTGCCAGCAGTATTTTCGGGACAACGCACCGGGCTTTCTTT.

This chain connects TRBV7-9 to TRBJ1-3; no reliable D call. The V end was cut by 6 bases, the J end by 3 bases, with 12 bases between. Germline CDR1 is SEHNR and CDR2 is FQNEAQ (reference sequence). The length of the CDR3 is 14 residues. CDR3 sequence reads: CASSPAGSGNTIYF. The DNA of the CDR3 is TGTGCCAGCAGTCCTGCGGGGAGTGGAAACACCATATATTTT.

The chain has TRBV5-4 and TRBJ2-5; TRBD1 matches at 7 bases. This CDR3 region has 15 residues. The V and J ends lost 4 bases and 1 base, in that order; junction bases with no gene match: 7. The germline V gene has CDR1 SGHNT and CDR2 YYREEE (reference sequence). The CDR3 sequence is CASSARTGLQETQYF. The CDR3 DNA reads as TGTGCCAGCAGCGCACGGACAGGACTCCAAGAGACCCAGTACTTC. The variable domain in full, completed from reference TRBV5-4 and TRBJ2-5, reads ETGVTQSPTHLIKTRGQQVTLRCSSQSGHNTVSWYQQALGQGPQFIFQYYREEENGRGNFPPRFSGLQFPNYSSELNVNALELDDSALYLCASSARTGLQETQYFGPGTRLLVL.

This clone has a handful of counts. The gene calls are TRBV25-1 and TRBJ2-4; 11 bases are a match to TRBD2. The ends lost 3 bases at V and 8 bases at J; junction bases unmatched: 9. Germline V lookup: CDR1 MGHDK, CDR2 SYGVNS. This CDR3 is 16 amino acids long. CDR3 loop: CASSDFLAGGNDIQYF. CDR3 bases: TGTGCCAGCAGTGATTTTCTAGCGGGAGGTAACGACATTCAGTACTTC. Full variable domain (rest looked up from reference TRBV25-1 and TRBJ2-4): EADIYQTPRYLVIGTGKKITLECSQTMGHDKMYWYQQDPGMELHLIHYSYGVNSTEKGDLSSESTVSRIRTEHFPLTLESARPSHTSQYLCASSDFLAGGNDIQYFGAGTRLSVL.

V and J are TRBV29-1 and TRBJ1-1, with 10 bases matching TRBD1. V lost 4 bases and J lost 3; bases outside the gene matches: 8. The germline gives CDR1 SQVTM, CDR2 ANQGSEA. The CDR3 runs 15 residues. CDR3 coding DNA: TGCAGCGTTGGGGGGACAGGGGTTCCGGACACTGAAGCTTTCTTT. Translation gives CSVGGTGVPDTEAFF.

The gene calls are TRBV7-9 and TRBJ2-7, with D perhaps TRBD2 (5 bases). Germline V lookup: CDR1 SEHNR, CDR2 FQNEAQ (reference sequence). V dropped 3 bases and J dropped 0 bases, with 9 bases sitting between them. This CDR3 has 14 residues. The CDR3 here is CASSFPRDSYEQYF. CDR3 DNA: TGTGCCAGCAGCTTCCCACGGGACTCCTACGAGCAGTACTTC.